A single sample is the source of the 27 T cell receptor beta chains below, sequenced in a study of blood T cell repertoires in COVID-19. Here immunoSEQ multiplex PCR was the method, and the copy in TCRdb shows in-frame clones only, minus some. The sample contains hundreds of thousands of clones, roughly nine tenths of which appear only once. Sequencing was carried out using peripheral blood. Source of these receptors: a middle-aged man with acute or convalescent COVID-19.

The chain carries TRBV6-5 and TRBJ2-2; D is uncertain. Germline values: CDR1 MNHEY, CDR2 SVGAGI. The CDR3 runs to 13 residues. V lost 6 bases and J 1 base, leaving 6 bases between the germline ends. CDR3 DNA sequence: TGTGCCAGCAGCCGAGGGAACACCGGGGAGCTGTTTTTT. It codes for CASSRGNTGELFF.

This CDR3 is CASTAGPQETQYF. DNA for the CDR3: TGTGCCAGCACTGCTGGGCCCCAAGAGACCCAGTACTTC. The rearrangement joins TRBV28 to TRBJ2-5; D remains ambiguous. The V end lost 7 bases, the J end lost 1 base, and 10 bases lay between the germline ends. Per germline, CDR1 MDHEN and CDR2 SYDVKM. The CDR3 sequence is 13 residues long.

This clone was seen only once. The chain couples TRBV7-9 to TRBJ2-1; D gene uncertain. Per the germline V gene, CDR1 is SEHNR and CDR2 is FQNEAQ (reference sequence). This CDR3 has 12 amino acids. Trimming took off 6 bases at V and 4 bases at J, with 7 bases between the two ends. CDR3 region: CASRWAYNEQFF. Written as DNA, the CDR3 is TGTGCCAGCAGGTGGGCTTACAATGAGCAGTTCTTC. Full variable domain (remainder filled in from reference TRBV7-9 and TRBJ2-1): DTGVSQNPRHKITKRGQNVTFRCDPISEHNRLYWYRQTLGQGPEFLTYFQNEAQLEKSRLLSDRFSAERPKGSFSTLEIQRTEQGDSAMYLCASRWAYNEQFFGPGTRLTVL.

The chain uses TRBV14 and TRBJ1-1; D is perhaps TRBD1 (5 bases). CDR1 SGHDN and CDR2 FVKESK come from the germline V gene. The V gene lost 0 bases and the J gene lost 1 base, with 12 bases spanning the gap. This CDR3 region has 16 residues. This CDR3 reads CASSQEVGGANTEAFF. Written as DNA, the CDR3 is TGTGCCAGCAGCCAAGAGGTGGGGGGAGCGAACACTGAAGCTTTCTTT.

In DNA form, the CDR3 reads TGTGCCAGCAGTTACGCGTACAGGGGGCCAAACGAAAAACTGTTTTTT. Protein: CASSYAYRGPNEKLFF. The V gene is TRBV6-5, the J gene TRBJ1-4; 9 bases are shared with TRBD1. Germline values: CDR1 MNHEY, CDR2 SVGAGI. The CDR3 extends over 16 amino acids. V dropped 2 bases and J dropped 8; count of bases not matched to a gene: 9.

The chain employs TRBV11-2 and TRBJ2-5; D gene uncertain. The germline V gene has CDR1 SGHAT and CDR2 FQNNGV. The CDR3 length is 12 residues. V shed 5 bases and J shed 2 bases, with 6 bases lying between them. Here the CDR3 reads CASSIKQETQYF. The CDR3 nucleotides read TGTGCCAGCAGCATCAAACAAGAGACCCAGTACTTC.

The rearrangement uses TRBV5-6 and TRBJ2-7, with D tentatively TRBD1 (5 bases). CDR1 is SGHDT and CDR2 is YYEEEE in the germline V gene. V lost 3 bases and J lost 0, with 7 bases in between. The CDR3 sequence is 13 residues long. The CDR3 coding sequence is TGTGCCAGCAGCTACGACAGCTCCTACGAGCAGTACTTC. Amino acids: CASSYDSSYEQYF.

This chain links TRBV15 with TRBJ1-1, with D unresolved. Trimming left V 0 bases short and J 1 base short, with 12 bases between. The CDR3 loop spans 16 amino acids. Germline assignment: CDR1 LNHNV and CDR2 YYDKDF (reference sequence). CDR3 region: CATSRDRLGANTEAFF. The CDR3 DNA reads as TGTGCCACCAGCAGAGATCGTCTGGGAGCGAACACTGAAGCTTTCTTT.

The genes are TRBV28 and TRBJ1-5; D may be TRBD1 (5 bases). The CDR3 length is 15 residues. Germline lookup yields CDR1 MDHEN and CDR2 SYDVKM. V was clipped by 6 bases and J by 1 base, with 13 bases between them. CDR3 DNA: TGTGCCAGCAGGTCCGCGGGGGTAAGCAATCAGCCCCAGCATTTT. Its translation is CASRSAGVSNQPQHF.

The CDR3 DNA is TGTGCCAGCAGCTTACAGGGGAACACCGGGGAGCTGTTTTTT. Translation: CASSLQGNTGELFF. This chain uses TRBV7-3 with TRBJ2-2, with TRBD1 as a possible D gene (5 bases). This CDR3 is 14 amino acids long. Germline values: CDR1 SGHTA, CDR2 FQGTGA. V was trimmed by 2 bases and J by 1 base, leaving 5 bases between them.

The chain combines TRBV3-1 (or the pseudogene TRBV3-2) with TRBJ1-4; D is perhaps TRBD1 (5 bases). Deletions cut 4 bases from V and 5 bases from J, with 17 bases between. Germline CDR1 and CDR2: LGHDT and YNNKEL (reference sequence). There are 16 residues in the CDR3. The CDR3 region is CASSRRSVGVNEKLFF. Here the CDR3 DNA reads TGTGCCAGCAGCCGTAGGTCTGTAGGGGTAAATGAAAAACTGTTTTTT.

V usage is TRBV4-3 and J usage is TRBJ1-2; 11 bases align to TRBD1. Trimming at V came to 0 bases and at J to 5 bases, leaving 14 bases not matched to a gene. The length of the CDR3 is 19 residues. The germline V gene encodes CDR1 LGHNA and CDR2 YSLEER. Here the CDR3 DNA reads TGCGCCAGCAGCCAAGACCCCGGACAGGGGGCGAGCTCTTTATATGGCTACACCTTC. As protein: CASSQDPGQGASSLYGYTF.

V and J are TRBV28 and TRBJ2-7; 11 bases line up with TRBD2. Germline V gene sequence: CDR1 MDHEN, CDR2 SYDVKM. V lost 7 bases and J lost 2; bases outside the gene matches: 4. The CDR3 loop spans 14 amino acids. The CDR3 DNA sequence: TGTGCCAGCACTCTAGCGGGGGGTGCCTACGAGCAGTACTTC. Its protein is CASTLAGGAYEQYF.

The genes are TRBV5-1 and TRBJ2-7; 8 nucleotides line up with TRBD1. V gave up 0 bases and J gave up 3 bases; unmatched junction bases: 5. Germline lookup yields CDR1 SGHRS and CDR2 YFSETQ. The CDR3 consists of 15 residues. The CDR3 nucleotides read TGCGCCAGCAGCTTGGAACAGGGGGATGACTACGAGCAGTACTTC. Its translation: CASSLEQGDDYEQYF.

The rearrangement links TRBV13 to TRBJ1-3, with 8 bases lining up with TRBD1. Germline loops: CDR1 PRHDT, CDR2 FYEKMQ (reference sequence). This CDR3 has 14 amino acids. V shed 3 bases and J 4 bases; nucleotides not matched to a gene: 2. CDR3 loop: CASSLTGVGNTIYF. The DNA for the CDR3 is TGTGCCAGCAGCTTGACAGGGGTCGGAAACACCATATATTTT.

Only one count was recorded for this clone. The chain couples TRBV29-1 to TRBJ2-7; D is undetermined. CDR1 and CDR2 from the germline V gene are SQVTM and ANQGSEA. This CDR3 is 12 amino acids long. Trimming took 4 bases from V and 2 from J, leaving 9 bases between them. The CDR3 loop is CSVAQSTYEQYF. CDR3 DNA: TGCAGCGTTGCACAGTCTACCTACGAGCAGTACTTC.

The chain recombines TRBV5-8 with TRBJ2-7, with TRBD1 as a possible D gene (5 bases). Per germline, CDR1 SGHTS and CDR2 YDEGEE. Trimming stripped 4 bases from V and 5 bases from J, with 16 bases between. The CDR3 length is 14 residues. CDR3 sequence: CASSRESREDEQYF. The CDR3 nucleotides are TGTGCCAGCAGCCGAGAGTCCAGGGAAGACGAGCAGTACTTC.

The chain carries TRBV7-2 and TRBJ2-1; D perhaps matches TRBD2 (6 bases). Trimming removed 1 base from V and 5 bases from J, with 9 bases in between. CDR1 SGHTA and CDR2 FQGNSA come from the germline V gene. The CDR3 runs to 14 residues. The CDR3 bases are TGTGCCAGCAGCTTAGAACTAGCCCACAATGAGCAGTTCTTC. Translated, it gives CASSLELAHNEQFF.

J is TRBJ1-2 and V is TRBV30; 8 bases are shared with TRBD1. CDR1 GTSNPN and CDR2 SVGIG come from the germline V gene (reference sequence). The V segment lost 5 bases and the J segment 0 bases; nucleotides outside the gene matches: 5. This CDR3 region has 14 residues. The CDR3, as DNA: TGTGCCTGGTTGGGGACAGGAGCTAACTATGGCTACACCTTC. Translating it yields CAWLGTGANYGYTF.

V usage is TRBV7-2 and J usage is TRBJ1-2; weak D call: TRBD1 (6 bases). Germline V gene data show CDR1 as SGHTA and CDR2 as FQGNSA. This CDR3 region has 14 residues. V lost 5 bases, J lost 4 bases, and 14 bases lay in between. Here the CDR3 DNA reads TGTGCCAGCAGCCTCCTGACAGGTCTCTATGGCTACACCTTC. It yields the protein CASSLLTGLYGYTF.

There are many counts of this clone. V usage is TRBV7-9 and J usage is TRBJ2-3, with D hard to call. Per the germline V gene, CDR1 is SEHNR and CDR2 is FQNEAQ (reference sequence). The V gene lost 2 bases and the J gene lost 6 bases, with 6 bases spanning the gap. This CDR3 has 12 amino acids. Written as DNA, the CDR3 is TGTGCCAGCAGCTTACTCGGGGATACGCAGTATTTT. It specifies CASSLLGDTQYF.

The chain recombines TRBV11-3 with TRBJ2-2, with D possibly TRBD1 on 6 matching bases. V lost 1 base and J lost 5, with 8 bases in between. The CDR3 runs 14 residues. The germline CDR1 and CDR2 sequences are SGHNT and YENEEA. CDR3 in amino acids: CASSLVGQTGELFF. In DNA form, the CDR3 reads TGTGCCAGCAGCTTAGTCGGACAGACCGGGGAGCTGTTTTTT.

This rearrangement joins TRBV6-5 to TRBJ2-1; the match to TRBD2 covers 9 bases. CDR1 is MNHEY and CDR2 is SVGAGI in the germline V gene. This CDR3 region has 15 residues. With 6 bases clipped from V and 10 bases from J, the junction kept 13 bases outside the gene matches. The CDR3 DNA follows: TGTGCCAGCAGCACCGGACGGGCGGGGGGGCAAGAGCAGTTCTTC. Encoded protein: CASSTGRAGGQEQFF.

The chain combines TRBV9 with TRBJ2-3; 13 bases map to TRBD2. This CDR3 is 18 amino acids long. V lost 3 bases to trimming and J lost 0 bases; unmatched junction nucleotides: 7. Germline V gives CDR1 SGDLS, CDR2 YYNGEE. Here the CDR3 reads CASSEGLAGPSSTDTQYF. CDR3 DNA: TGTGCCAGCAGCGAGGGACTAGCGGGACCTTCTAGCACAGATACGCAGTATTTT.

V and J are TRBV24-1 and TRBJ1-2; a weak D match, TRBD1 (5 bases). The length of the CDR3 is 13 residues. Deletions cut 5 bases from V and 4 bases from J, with 10 bases between. Germline CDR1 reads KGHDR; CDR2 reads SFDVKD. Here the CDR3 reads CATSVGAFYGYTF. The CDR3 DNA is TGTGCCACCAGTGTTGGGGCGTTCTATGGCTACACCTTC.

The chain employs TRBV7-9 and TRBJ2-1; D not resolved. Germline CDR1 SEHNR, CDR2 FQNEAQ (reference sequence). Trimming pared 3 bases from V and 3 bases from J, leaving 9 bases between. The CDR3 consists of 14 residues. CDR3 bases: TGTGCCAGCAGCTTGCCTGAGTTCTACAATGAGCAGTTCTTC. This codes for CASSLPEFYNEQFF.

V is TRBV27 and J is TRBJ1-2; 10 positions agree with TRBD1. Germline CDR1 and CDR2: MNHEY and SMNVEV (reference sequence). V was pared by 3 bases and J by 3 bases, with 1 base of the junction left unmatched. CDR3 length: 14 residues. CDR3 nucleotides: TGTGCCAGCAGTTTCGGGACAGGGGACTATGGCTACACCTTC. Amino acids: CASSFGTGDYGYTF.